The 30 T cell receptor beta chains below come from one sample, sequenced in a study of cytomegalovirus exposure and HLA in healthy donors. The PCR ran on 60 Vbeta and 13 Jbeta primers. Sequencing was performed with immunoSEQ multiplex PCR; in TCRdb, only in-frame clones are kept and a portion is missing. The data show 170,000 or so clones, with 65% to 85% seen just once and around 3.2% held by the top ten. Sequencing used PBMCs. All receptors derive from a woman between 50 and 59 years old in good health and CMV-seropositive.

The V call is TRBV7-8, the J call TRBJ1-4; TRBD1 agrees at 9 bases. The CDR3 has 16 residues. After removal of 5 bases from V and 8 bases from J, the junction contained 12 bases not matched to a gene. Germline CDR1 is SGHVS and CDR2 is FQNEAQ. Written as DNA, the CDR3 is TGTGCCAGCAGCGTCTTAACAGGGGGCCAAAGGGAAAAACTGTTTTTT. Its translation: CASSVLTGGQREKLFF.

J is TRBJ2-3 and V is TRBV6-5; the match to TRBD2 covers 11 bases. With 6 bases clipped from V and 4 bases from J, the junction kept 3 bases outside the gene matches. Germline CDR1 is MNHEY and CDR2 is SVGAGI. CDR3 length equals 14 residues. The DNA for the CDR3 is TGTGCCAGCAGGCCGGGACTAGCGGCAGATACGCAGTATTTT. Encoded protein: CASRPGLAADTQYF.

The gene calls are TRBV4-2 and TRBJ2-7, with TRBD1 matching over 9 bases. J gave up 4 bases and V 0 bases, and 4 bases lay outside the gene matches. Germline assignment: CDR1 LGHNA and CDR2 YNFKEQ. The CDR3 is made up of 15 amino acids. The CDR3: CASSQDFGTGYEQYF. CDR3 DNA: TGTGCCAGCAGCCAAGATTTCGGGACAGGGTACGAGCAGTACTTC.

This chain connects TRBV25-1 to TRBJ1-1; D is unresolved. The CDR3 loop spans 12 amino acids. Trimming pared 4 bases from V and 4 bases from J, leaving 7 bases between. CDR1 is MGHDK and CDR2 is SYGVNS in the germline V gene. The DNA of the CDR3 is TGTGCCAGCAGTGCCAGTCCCACTGAAGCTTTCTTT. As protein: CASSASPTEAFF.

The V gene is TRBV7-2, the J gene TRBJ1-2, with D maybe TRBD1 (6 bases). Per germline, CDR1 SGHTA and CDR2 FQGNSA. The CDR3 is 14 amino acids. V was clipped by 4 bases and J by 8 bases, with 17 bases between them. DNA of the CDR3: TGTGCCAGCAGCTCGTTACAGGGTGTACTCGGCTACACCTTC. Translation gives CASSSLQGVLGYTF.

The chain carries TRBV7-6 and TRBJ1-5; tentatively, D is TRBD1 (6 bases). V lost 5 bases and J lost 2, with 13 bases in between. Germline V CDR1 and CDR2: SGHVS, FNYEAQ. The CDR3 has 15 amino acids. The DNA of the CDR3 is TGTGCCAGCAGCCCGGCCCCAGGGGGCAATCAGCCCCAGCATTTT. It specifies CASSPAPGGNQPQHF.

V gene TRBV7-2 combines with J gene TRBJ2-1; the match to TRBD1 covers 7 bases. This CDR3 spans 13 amino acids. J lost 6 bases, V lost 5 bases, and 4 bases had no gene match. Looked up from germline, CDR1 is SGHTA and CDR2 is FQGNSA. The CDR3 loop is CASSRDSRNEQFF. CDR3 DNA: TGTGCCAGCAGCAGGGACAGCCGCAATGAGCAGTTCTTC. The variable domain in full, with the rest retrieved from reference TRBV7-2 and TRBJ2-1, is GAGVSQSPSNKVTEKGKDVELRCDPISGHTALYWYRQSLGQGLEFLIYFQGNSAPDKSGLPSDRFSAERTGGSVSTLTIQRTQQEDSAVYLCASSRDSRNEQFFGPGTRLTVL.

This clone was found a few times. This rearrangement joins TRBV7-9 to TRBJ1-1; 8 positions match TRBD1. The CDR3 spans 13 residues. Germline V CDR1 and CDR2: SEHNR, FQNEAQ (reference sequence). J lost 1 base, V lost 5 bases, and 0 bases had no gene match. CDR3 residues: CASSGQGNTEAFF. Here the CDR3 DNA reads TGTGCCAGCAGCGGACAGGGGAACACTGAAGCTTTCTTT.

This chain uses TRBV2 with TRBJ2-2; D may be TRBD2 (5 bases). Germline lookup yields CDR1 SNHLY and CDR2 FYNNEI. This CDR3 is 14 amino acids long. Trimming shortened V by 10 bases and J by 3 bases, and 15 bases separated the two germline ends. CDR3 loop: CATSGIQDTGELFF. The CDR3 DNA reads as TGTGCCACCTCCGGGATACAAGACACCGGGGAGCTGTTTTTT.

This clone was detected once. The CDR3 DNA follows: TGTGCCAGCAGCTTGACACAGGGGGTGGCCGAGCAGTACTTC. Protein product: CASSLTQGVAEQYF. The V call is TRBV5-5, the J call TRBJ2-7, with 8 positions matching TRBD1. The V gene end was trimmed by 1 base and the J gene end by 6 bases; junction bases not matched to a gene: 6. The length of the CDR3 is 14 residues. Germline lookup yields CDR1 SGHKS and CDR2 YYEKEE (reference sequence).

This clone was seen only once. The chain recombines TRBV9 with TRBJ1-4; 8 bases line up with TRBD1. CDR3 length: 16 residues. Trimming took 0 bases from V and 6 from J; bases not matched to a gene: 7. Germline V CDR1 and CDR2: SGDLS, YYNGEE. The CDR3 here is CASSVDPRGRYEKLFF. The CDR3, as DNA: TGTGCCAGCAGCGTAGATCCCAGGGGGCGGTATGAAAAACTGTTTTTT.

The chain has TRBV28 and TRBJ2-3, with 7 bases identical to TRBD2. This CDR3 contains 12 residues. J gave up 2 bases and V 8 bases, and 1 base lay outside the gene matches. Per the germline V gene, CDR1 is MDHEN and CDR2 is SYDVKM. The CDR3 DNA sequence: TGTGCCAGCGGGACTAACACAGATACGCAGTATTTT. The encoded protein is CASGTNTDTQYF. The full variable domain, rest sourced from reference TRBV28 and TRBJ2-3, is DVKVTQSSRYLVKRTGEKVFLECVQDMDHENMFWYRQDPGLGLRLIYFSYDVKMKEKGDIPEGYSVSREKKERFSLILESASTNQTSMYLCASGTNTDTQYFGPGTRLTVL.

The V call is TRBV19, the J call TRBJ2-2; D is unclear. Germline V gene sequence: CDR1 LNHDA, CDR2 SQIVND (reference sequence). This CDR3 is 14 amino acids long. V was trimmed by 6 bases and J by 0 bases, leaving 8 bases between them. CDR3 sequence (DNA): TGTGCCAGTAGGAGTTCGACGAACACCGGGGAGCTGTTTTTT. Protein sequence: CASRSSTNTGELFF.

This clone was observed a handful of times. The rearrangement links TRBV11-1 to TRBJ2-5, with D possibly matching TRBD1 (6 bases). Germline V gene data show CDR1 as SGHAT and CDR2 as FQDESV (reference sequence). The CDR3 totals 13 residues. With 5 bases removed from V and 4 bases from J, the gap between germline ends came to 11 bases. The CDR3 is CASSRGQLETQYF. DNA of the CDR3: TGTGCCAGCAGCCGTGGACAGCTAGAGACCCAGTACTTC.

This clone occurred once. CDR3 in amino acids: CASSEAGVGTGELFF. CDR3 coding DNA: TGTGCCAGCAGTGAGGCGGGGGTGGGCACCGGGGAGCTGTTTTTT. The chain uses TRBV2 and TRBJ2-2; TRBD2 matches at 7 bases. The CDR3 totals 15 residues. V lost 3 bases to trimming and J lost 4 bases; unmatched junction nucleotides: 5. In germline, CDR1 is SNHLY, CDR2 FYNNEI.

Worth noting for this clone: A much bigger clone sits one base away, suggesting this may be a read error. This sequence joins TRBV7-2 and TRBJ1-5, with D possibly TRBD1 on 6 matching bases. This CDR3 contains 14 residues. Per the germline V gene, CDR1 is SGHTA and CDR2 is FQGNSA. This CDR3 reads CASSPEGGNQLQHF. In DNA form, the CDR3 reads TGTGCCAGCAGCCCGGAGGGGGGGAATCAGCTCCAGCATTTT.

This clone was observed a handful of times. The gene calls are TRBV20-1 and TRBJ2-3; 7 bases align to TRBD2. This CDR3 is 10 amino acids long. The V gene end was trimmed by 3 bases and the J gene end by 12 bases; junction bases not matched to a gene: 3. CDR1 is DFQATT and CDR2 is SNEGSKA in the germline V gene (reference sequence). Here the CDR3 DNA reads TGCAGTGCTAGCAGGGACTATCAGTATTTT. Amino acid sequence: CSASRDYQYF.

The chain couples TRBV7-9 to TRBJ1-5; the match to TRBD1 covers 7 bases. V gave up 5 bases and J gave up 4 bases; unmatched junction bases: 14. The CDR3 is 17 residues long. Germline V gene data show CDR1 as SEHNR and CDR2 as FQNEAQ (reference sequence). CDR3 DNA sequence: TGTGCCAGCAGCAACGACGTCGGGGACAGAAGGAATCAGCCCCAGCATTTT. It translates to CASSNDVGDRRNQPQHF.

This rearrangement joins TRBV11-2 to TRBJ1-2, with 8 positions matching TRBD1. Trimming cost V 1 base and J 8 bases; bases outside gene matches: 9. Germline CDR1 reads SGHAT; CDR2 reads FQNNGV. The CDR3 extends over 15 amino acids. The CDR3 sequence: CASSLVLTGARGYTF. CDR3 DNA sequence: TGTGCCAGCAGCTTAGTTTTGACAGGGGCACGGGGCTACACCTTC. The whole variable domain, filled in from reference TRBV11-2 and TRBJ1-2, reads EAGVAQSPRYKIIEKRQSVAFWCNPISGHATLYWYQQILGQGPKLLIQFQNNGVVDDSQLPKDRFSAERLKGVDSTLKIQPAKLEDSAVYLCASSLVLTGARGYTFGSGTRLTVV.

V and J are TRBV4-3 and TRBJ1-4; the D gene is possibly TRBD1 (5 bases). V was cut by 0 bases and J by 5 bases, with 16 bases left in between. There are 17 residues in the CDR3. Germline CDR1 is LGHNA and CDR2 is YSLEER. In nucleotides, the CDR3 is TGCGCCAGCAGCCAAGATAGGATGGACACTAGCAATGAAAAACTGTTTTTT. As protein: CASSQDRMDTSNEKLFF.

This chain uses TRBV28 with TRBJ1-5, with 7 bases lining up with TRBD1. The germline CDR1 and CDR2 sequences are MDHEN and SYDVKM. The length of the CDR3 is 14 residues. With V trimmed by 10 bases and J by 2 bases, 8 bases remained unmatched. As DNA, the CDR3 is TGTGCCATCAAAAACAGGGGTGGCAATCAGCCCCAGCATTTT. Amino acids: CAIKNRGGNQPQHF.

This clone came up once. CDR3 region: CASSQDPGEARWTDTQYF. The CDR3 DNA follows: TGTGCCAGCAGCCAAGATCCGGGGGAAGCTAGGTGGACAGATACGCAGTATTTT. The chain carries TRBV4-2 and TRBJ2-3, with a tentative D call TRBD2 (6 bases). Trimming pared 0 bases from V and 3 bases from J, leaving 19 bases between. Germline assignment: CDR1 LGHNA and CDR2 YNFKEQ. The CDR3 runs 18 residues.

The chain carries TRBV6-5 and TRBJ1-5; D is undetermined. The CDR3 consists of 9 residues. Germline V gene lookup returns CDR1 MNHEY and CDR2 SVGAGI. The ends were cut back, 8 bases at V and 7 bases at J, with 3 bases in the middle. The CDR3 here is CASGQPQHF. As DNA, the CDR3 is TGTGCCAGCGGCCAGCCCCAGCATTTT.

This clone was observed once. V is TRBV6-5 and J is TRBJ2-1; 8 positions match TRBD2. The junction had 7 bases not matched to a gene; V was cut back by 5 bases and J by 4 bases. This CDR3 is built from 15 residues. Germline V gene lookup returns CDR1 MNHEY and CDR2 SVGAGI. The DNA of the CDR3 is TGTGCCAGCAGTCGAAGCGGGAGTCCTTACAATGAGCAGTTCTTC. Amino acids: CASSRSGSPYNEQFF.

This sequence joins TRBV28 and TRBJ1-5, with D uncertain. The CDR3 runs 14 residues. V gave up 6 bases and J gave up 5 bases, with 14 bases separating them. The germline V gene has CDR1 MDHEN and CDR2 SYDVKM. The DNA for the CDR3 is TGTGCCAGCAGCTACCTTCTGTCCGATCAGCCCCAGCATTTT. Its protein is CASSYLLSDQPQHF. Full variable domain (missing parts from reference TRBV28 and TRBJ1-5): DVKVTQSSRYLVKRTGEKVFLECVQDMDHENMFWYRQDPGLGLRLIYFSYDVKMKEKGDIPEGYSVSREKKERFSLILESASTNQTSMYLCASSYLLSDQPQHFGDGTRLSIL.

This chain connects TRBV30 to TRBJ1-1; D is uncertain. Trimming pared 0 bases from V and 1 base from J, leaving 6 bases between. The CDR3 loop spans 13 amino acids. Germline V CDR1 and CDR2: GTSNPN, SVGIG (reference sequence). Written as DNA, the CDR3 is TGTGCCTGGAGTGTGAGGGAGAACACTGAAGCTTTCTTT. Its translation: CAWSVRENTEAFF. The whole variable domain, filled in from reference TRBV30 and TRBJ1-1, reads SQTIHQWPATLVQPVGSPLSLECTVEGTSNPNLYWYRQAAGRGLQLLFYSVGIGQISSEVPQNLSASRPQDRQFILSSKKLLLSDSGFYLCAWSVRENTEAFFGQGTRLTVV.

This chain's CDR3 is CASRETGGHSPVAWDQPQHF. CDR3 in DNA: TGTGCCAGCAGGGAAACGGGGGGACATTCACCAGTAGCGTGGGATCAGCCCCAGCATTTT. J is TRBJ1-5 and V is TRBV28, with D possibly being TRBD1 (6 bases). V gave up 6 bases and J gave up 5 bases, with 32 bases separating them. Per germline, CDR1 MDHEN and CDR2 SYDVKM. CDR3 length: 20 residues.

This sequence joins TRBV28 and TRBJ2-7; unclear D gene. CDR1 and CDR2 from the germline V gene are MDHEN and SYDVKM. This CDR3 has 13 residues. The ends were cut back, 7 bases at V and 1 base at J, with 11 bases in the middle. The CDR3 DNA reads TGTGCCAGCATCCAGACGGGTTCCTACGAGCAGTACTTC. This codes for CASIQTGSYEQYF.

In its sample, this clone was seen once. The rearrangement joins TRBV7-2 to TRBJ2-1, with D possibly matching TRBD2 (6 bases). V gave up 4 bases and J gave up 0 bases, with 10 bases separating them. CDR1 and CDR2 from the germline V gene are SGHTA and FQGNSA. CDR3 length: 15 amino acids. CDR3 nucleotides: TGTGCCAGCAGCTCCGACGGGAGCTCCTACAATGAGCAGTTCTTC. This codes for CASSSDGSSYNEQFF.

The table lists this clone with a few counts. Germline and junction disagree at one end, which may indicate a read error. The chain has TRBV14 and TRBJ2-6; tentatively, D is TRBD1 (5 bases). This CDR3 spans 15 amino acids. CDR1 and CDR2 (germline): SGHDN, FVKESK. This chain's CDR3 is CASSQQVSGANGLTF. CDR3 coding DNA: TGTGCCAGCAGCCAACAGGTCTCTGGGGCCAACGGCCTGACTTTC.